This T cell receptor (beta chain) was obtained from a study of T cell repertoires in cytomegalovirus infection. Whole-study context: Public TCR beta signatures provided an indication of both CMV infection and a matching HLA type.

Concerning this clonotype itself: Its cognate antigen is unknown.

The CDR3 extends over 14 amino acids. In germline, CDR1 is DFQATT, CDR2 SNEGSKA (reference sequence). Trimming removed 5 bases at V and 2 bases at J, with 13 bases between. TCRdb fed the reads into MiXCR, producing one record per CDR3 protein. The table has 70,000 to 95,000 distinct CDR3 sequences, 25% to 30% seen once. The study's findings and limits: HLA-C-restricted, CMV-specific TCR beta clonotypes were dominant ex vivo.

This clonotype originated in a human donor in good health (CMV status not recorded). Some clones in this sample may be carry-over from other donors' samples. The sample in question was CD8+ T cells from cultured PBMCs, obtained from culture after CMV antigen stimulation. The V and J genes are TRBV20-1 and TRBJ2-1; possible D gene TRBD2, 6 bases. As DNA, the CDR3 is TGCAGTGCTTGGGGGGAAGGCCCCTACAATGAGCAGTTCTTC. Translation gives CSAWGEGPYNEQFF.